One and the same sample provided the 7 T cell receptor beta chains below, sequenced in a study of T-cell memory formation after mild COVID-19. TCRdb reanalysed the 5' RACE reads using MiXCR and keeps one entry per CDR3 protein. The repertoire consists of around 200,000 distinct CDR3 sequences, with roughly a tenth occurring once and the leading ten covering approximately 3%. The specimen was PBMCs or a T cell subset sorted from them (not recorded which). All receptors come from a man aged 18 to 30 who had mild COVID-19 (a few samples of this study predate the infection). Cell type and time point are not known.

The rearrangement joins TRBV11-3 to TRBJ2-3; 9 nucleotides match TRBD2. Trimming removed 5 bases from V and 5 bases from J; junction bases left unmatched: 2. CDR1 is SGHNT, CDR2 YENEEA, per germline. The CDR3 is 13 residues long. The CDR3 reads CASSAGGGDTQYF. CDR3 in DNA: TGTGCCAGCAGCGCGGGGGGGGGAGATACGCAGTATTTT.

The J gene is TRBJ1-6, the V gene TRBV20-1; D uncertain. Germline CDR1 is DFQATT and CDR2 is SNEGSKA (reference sequence). The CDR3 spans 15 residues. Trimming stripped 2 bases from V and 5 bases from J, with 13 bases between. CDR3 coding DNA: TGCAGTGCTAGAATCTCTAGACGAAATAATTCACCCCTCCACTTT. It encodes CSARISRRNNSPLHF.

The chain joins TRBV20-1 to TRBJ1-1; maybe TRBD1 (5 bases). The CDR3 spans 13 residues. V lost 2 bases to trimming and J lost 5 bases, with 12 bases between them. Germline values: CDR1 DFQATT, CDR2 SNEGSKA (reference sequence). The CDR3 reads CSARSAGNTEAFF. DNA of the CDR3: TGCAGTGCTAGATCGGCAGGGAATACTGAAGCTTTCTTT.

The chain carries TRBV6-1 and TRBJ1-5; D is undetermined. CDR3 length equals 14 residues. Germline V gene lookup returns CDR1 MNHNS and CDR2 SASEGT. V shed 7 bases and J shed 1 base, with 11 bases lying between them. Written as DNA, the CDR3 is TGTGCCAGCATCCAGGCGAGAAGCAATCAGCCCCAGCATTTT. Its protein product is CASIQARSNQPQHF.

This clonotype was seen only a few times. The V and J genes are TRBV5-1 and TRBJ2-5, with TRBD1 matching 11 bases. Germline CDR1 is SGHRS and CDR2 is YFSETQ. Unmatched junction bases numbered 6, after V lost 3 bases and J lost 5 bases. This CDR3 comprises 15 residues. CDR3 amino acids: CASSSGQGAWETQYF. CDR3 bases: TGCGCCAGCAGCTCAGGACAGGGGGCGTGGGAGACCCAGTACTTC.

This clonotype was detected many times. This chain uses TRBV24-1 with TRBJ2-3; possibly TRBD2 for D (6 bases). The CDR3 totals 15 residues. The germline V gene encodes CDR1 KGHDR and CDR2 SFDVKD. Trimming took 5 bases from V and 0 from J, leaving 11 bases between them. The CDR3, as DNA: TGTGCCACCAGTGGACCGGGGACTAGCACAGATACGCAGTATTTT. This encodes CATSGPGTSTDTQYF.

The CDR3 reads CASSTVGSYNEQFF. DNA for the CDR3: TGTGCCAGCAGTACCGTGGGCTCCTACAATGAGCAGTTCTTC. The chain is built from TRBV7-9 and TRBJ2-1; D is uncertain. The CDR3 is 14 amino acids. CDR1 and CDR2 from the germline V gene are SEHNR and FQNEAQ (reference sequence). V lost 6 bases and J 0 bases, leaving 9 bases between the germline ends.